The entry below gives a single TCR beta chain sequence along with its context. Its antigen remains unknown. This entry is derived from a study of T cell repertoires in ileal Crohn's disease. Study-wide results and limits: Active smokers at surgery had more clonal expansions than non-smokers.

TCRdb keeps only in-frame clones here, not all; method: immunoSEQ multiplex PCR. Seen here are 13,000 to 15,000 clones, around four fifths observed once, and the top ten hold less than 6.5%. The clonotype was recovered from an adult with Crohn's disease. Source material: ileal tissue.

The CDR3 region is CASSGTGIYGYTF. CDR3 nucleotide sequence: TGTGCCAGCAGCGGGACAGGGATCTATGGCTACACCTTC. The chain links TRBV2 to TRBJ1-2; 9 bases match TRBD1. J was trimmed by 4 bases and V by 6 bases; bases with no gene match: 3. Germline V gene lookup returns CDR1 SNHLY and CDR2 FYNNEI. The CDR3 runs to 13 residues.